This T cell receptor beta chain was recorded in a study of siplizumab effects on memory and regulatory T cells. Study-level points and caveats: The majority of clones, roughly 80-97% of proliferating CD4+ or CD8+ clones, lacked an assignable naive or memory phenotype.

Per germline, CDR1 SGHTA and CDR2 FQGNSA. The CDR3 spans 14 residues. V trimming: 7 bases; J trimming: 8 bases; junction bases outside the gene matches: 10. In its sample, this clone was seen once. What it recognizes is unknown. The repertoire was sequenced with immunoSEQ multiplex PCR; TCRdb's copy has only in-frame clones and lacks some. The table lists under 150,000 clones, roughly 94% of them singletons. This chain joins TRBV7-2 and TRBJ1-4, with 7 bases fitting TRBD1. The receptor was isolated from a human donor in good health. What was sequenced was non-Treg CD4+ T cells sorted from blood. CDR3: CASTPGGNREKLFF. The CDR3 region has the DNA TGTGCCAGCACCCCAGGGGGAAATAGGGAAAAACTGTTTTTT.